The clone carrying this T cell receptor beta chain was seen just once. Its antigen is unidentified. It was with a sample-barcoded 5' primer and a J-beta primer mix that a second PCR of about 6 to 11 cycles was run. Sequencing recovered at least 3 million CDR3-containing paired-end reads from each sample. MiXCR, applied by TCRdb to the 5' RACE reads, yields one record per CDR3 protein. Of around 970,000 distinct CDR3 sequences detected, just over 50% appear once; the ten largest clones hold 20% to 25%. This sample is drawn from a study of blood T cells in healthy people across ages. Points from the study as a whole: Naive T cell percentage showed a strong correlation with TCR beta diversity. Estimates drawn from one million T cells were deemed to understate diversity.

The length of the CDR3 is 16 residues. Germline V gene lookup returns CDR1 MGHRA and CDR2 YSYEKL. J lost 10 bases, V lost 0 bases, and 12 bases had no gene match. Each of the donors had 8 to 10 milliliters of peripheral blood drawn into EDTA-treated Vacutainer tubes. Input material: blood. This receptor was taken from a woman aged 55-70 years in good health. The chain carries TRBV4-1 and TRBJ2-7; 10 positions match TRBD1. The CDR3 protein is CASSQDGTGDRQPQYF. DNA for the CDR3: TGCGCCAGCAGCCAAGATGGGACAGGGGATCGCCAGCCCCAGTACTTC.